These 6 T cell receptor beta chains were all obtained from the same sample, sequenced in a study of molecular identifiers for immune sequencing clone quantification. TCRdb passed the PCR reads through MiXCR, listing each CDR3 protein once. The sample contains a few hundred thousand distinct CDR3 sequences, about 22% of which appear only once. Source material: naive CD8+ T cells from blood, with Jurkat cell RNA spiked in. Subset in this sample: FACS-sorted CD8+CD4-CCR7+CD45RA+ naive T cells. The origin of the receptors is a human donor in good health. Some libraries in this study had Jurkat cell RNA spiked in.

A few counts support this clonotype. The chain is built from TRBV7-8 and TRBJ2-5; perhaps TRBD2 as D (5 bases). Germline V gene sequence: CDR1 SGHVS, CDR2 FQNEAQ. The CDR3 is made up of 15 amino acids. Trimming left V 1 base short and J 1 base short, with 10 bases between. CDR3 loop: CASSLDLLVQETQYF. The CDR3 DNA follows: TGTGCCAGCAGCTTAGACCTACTAGTCCAAGAGACCCAGTACTTC.

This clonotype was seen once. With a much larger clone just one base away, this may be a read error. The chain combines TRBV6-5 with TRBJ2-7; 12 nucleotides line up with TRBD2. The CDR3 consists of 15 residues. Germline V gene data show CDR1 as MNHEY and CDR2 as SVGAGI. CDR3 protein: CASTSLAGGPYERYF. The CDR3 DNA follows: TGTGCCAGCACCTCCCTAGCGGGAGGGCCCTACGAGCGGTACTTC.

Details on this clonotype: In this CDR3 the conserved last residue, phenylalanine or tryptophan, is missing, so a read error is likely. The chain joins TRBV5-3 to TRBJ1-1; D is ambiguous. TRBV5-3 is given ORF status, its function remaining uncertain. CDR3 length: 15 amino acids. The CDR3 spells CASSFSGGLNTEAFS. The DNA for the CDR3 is TGTGCCAGCAGCTTTTCTGGCGGGCTGAACACTGAAGCTTTCTCT.

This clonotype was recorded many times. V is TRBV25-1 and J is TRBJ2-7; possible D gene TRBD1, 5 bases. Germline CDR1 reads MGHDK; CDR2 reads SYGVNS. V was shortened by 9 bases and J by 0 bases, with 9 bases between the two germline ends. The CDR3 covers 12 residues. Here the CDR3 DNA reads TGTGCCAGTAATCAGGGCTCCTACGAGCAGTACTTC. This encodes CASNQGSYEQYF.

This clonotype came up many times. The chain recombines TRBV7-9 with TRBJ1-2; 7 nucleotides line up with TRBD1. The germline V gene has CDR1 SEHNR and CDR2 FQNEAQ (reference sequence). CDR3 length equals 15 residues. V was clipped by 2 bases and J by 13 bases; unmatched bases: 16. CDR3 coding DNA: TGTGCCAGCAGCTTACCCCATTTAGAGGACAGGCCCCTCACCTTC. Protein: CASSLPHLEDRPLTF.

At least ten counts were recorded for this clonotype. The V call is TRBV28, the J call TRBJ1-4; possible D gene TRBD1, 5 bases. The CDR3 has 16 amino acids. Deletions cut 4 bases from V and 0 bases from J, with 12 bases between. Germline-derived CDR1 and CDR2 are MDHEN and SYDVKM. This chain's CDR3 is CASSSSWGATNEKLFF. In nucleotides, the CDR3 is TGTGCCAGCAGTTCTTCCTGGGGGGCAACTAATGAAAAACTGTTTTTT.